These 4 T cell receptor beta chains share one sample of origin, sequenced in a study of beta chain features in type 1 diabetes. Sequencing targeted expressed TCRB transcripts, as all isolated RNA had been reverse transcribed. Here immunoSEQ multiplex PCR was the method, and the copy in TCRdb shows in-frame clones only, minus some. Of 400,000 to 450,000 clones listed, over 11% are singletons. Sequenced input: naive CD4+ T cells from blood. These receptors originate from a man aged 25-45 years in good health.

This chain uses TRBV30 with TRBJ1-2, with D hard to call. This CDR3 is built from 13 residues. Germline V gene data show CDR1 as GTSNPN and CDR2 as SVGIG (reference sequence). V lost 1 base, J lost 6 bases, and 12 bases lay in between. The CDR3, as DNA: TGTGCCTGGAGTGAAGGAGTTGGGGATGGCTACACCTTC. It encodes CAWSEGVGDGYTF. Supplemented by reference TRBV30 and TRBJ1-2, the full variable domain reads SQTIHQWPATLVQPVGSPLSLECTVEGTSNPNLYWYRQAAGRGLQLLFYSVGIGQISSEVPQNLSASRPQDRQFILSSKKLLLSDSGFYLCAWSEGVGDGYTFGSGTRLTVV.

The V and J genes are TRBV21-1 and TRBJ2-7; TRBD1, as called in the table, went unchecked against the DNA. TRBV21-1 corresponds to a pseudogene. The CDR3 is 14 residues long. CDR3 nucleotides: TGTGCCAGCAGCAGTAGACAGATCTCCTACGAGCAGTACGTC. As protein: CASSSRQISYEQYV.

This clone showed up just a few times. V and J are TRBV27 and TRBJ1-5, with unresolved D. CDR1 and CDR2 (germline): MNHEY, SMNVEV (reference sequence). Trimming pared 3 bases from V and 4 bases from J, leaving 4 bases between. The CDR3 contains 12 residues. DNA for the CDR3: TGTGCCAGCAGTTTTCTGAATCAGCCCCAGCATTTT. Translated, it gives CASSFLNQPQHF.

This clone was seen more than once but under ten times. The V call is TRBV30, the J call TRBJ2-7; 9 bases line up with TRBD1. The CDR3 runs 14 residues. With 1 base clipped from V and 3 bases from J, the junction kept 4 bases outside the gene matches. Germline values: CDR1 GTSNPN, CDR2 SVGIG (reference sequence). The CDR3 region has the DNA TGTGCCTGGAGTGGGGACAGGGATTACTACGAGCAGTACGTC. This translates into CAWSGDRDYYEQYV.